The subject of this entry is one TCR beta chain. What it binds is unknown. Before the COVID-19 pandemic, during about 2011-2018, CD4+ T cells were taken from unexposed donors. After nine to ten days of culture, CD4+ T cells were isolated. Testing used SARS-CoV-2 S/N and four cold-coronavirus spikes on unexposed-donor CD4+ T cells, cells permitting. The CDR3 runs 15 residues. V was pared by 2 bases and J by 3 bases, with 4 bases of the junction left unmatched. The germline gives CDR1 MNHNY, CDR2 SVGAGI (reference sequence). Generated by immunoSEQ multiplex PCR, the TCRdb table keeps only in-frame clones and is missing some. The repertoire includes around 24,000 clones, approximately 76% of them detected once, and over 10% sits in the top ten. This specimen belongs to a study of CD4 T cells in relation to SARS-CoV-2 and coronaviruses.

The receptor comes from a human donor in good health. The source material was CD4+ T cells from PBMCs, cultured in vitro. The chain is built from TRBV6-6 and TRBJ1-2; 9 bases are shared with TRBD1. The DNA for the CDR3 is TGTGCCAGCAGTTACGGGACAGGGACCCACTATGGCTACACCTTC. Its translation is CASSYGTGTHYGYTF.